This T cell receptor beta chain emerged from a study of blood T cell repertoires in COVID-19. The count of this clone is one. Trimming removed 5 bases from V and 1 base from J, with 9 bases in between. CDR3 length: 14 amino acids. Germline loops: CDR1 LNHDA, CDR2 SQIVND (reference sequence). This table comes from immunoSEQ multiplex PCR, and its TCRdb copy is limited to in-frame clones, with some not included. The sample includes approximately 270,000 clones, 70% to 85% seen only once; the top ten take about 10%. The gene calls are TRBV19 and TRBJ1-5, with a weak D call TRBD1 (6 bases). The sequenced sample consisted of peripheral blood. This sequence originates from a man older than 75 with acute or convalescent COVID-19. CDR3 region: CASSGGWSNQPQHF. CDR3 DNA sequence: TGTGCCAGTAGTGGGGGCTGGAGCAATCAGCCCCAGCATTTT.